Below, 18 T cell receptor beta chains from the same sample are listed, as sequenced in a study of blood T cell repertoires in COVID-19. Using immunoSEQ multiplex PCR, the repertoire was profiled, and TCRdb retains in-frame clones only, with some absent. The table has some 350,000 clones, roughly 87% seen once. The specimen was PBMCs or T cells enriched from blood (not recorded which). The receptors here all came from a woman aged 25 to 45 who had recovered from COVID-19.

The chain is built from TRBV29-1 and TRBJ1-6; TRBD1 matches at 9 bases. The CDR3 has 13 amino acids. V lost 5 bases and J lost 10; bases outside the gene matches: 6. Germline-derived CDR1 and CDR2 are SQVTM and ANQGSEA. CDR3 coding DNA: TGCAGCGTTTCCACAGGGGGCAACTCACCCCTCCACTTT. Amino acids: CSVSTGGNSPLHF. Full variable domain (outside the CDR3, taken from reference TRBV29-1 and TRBJ1-6): SAVISQKPSRDICQRGTSLTIQCQVDSQVTMMFWYRQQPGQSLTLIATANQGSEATYESGFVIDKFPISRPNLTFSTLTVSNMSPEDSSIYLCSVSTGGNSPLHFGNGTRLTVT.

V and J are TRBV2 and TRBJ1-6; D unclear. CDR1 and CDR2 from the germline V gene are SNHLY and FYNNEI. This CDR3 has 14 amino acids. V was shortened by 7 bases and J by 9 bases, with 16 bases between the two germline ends. This CDR3 reads CASTETPIFSPLHF. The CDR3 DNA reads TGTGCCAGCACCGAGACACCGATTTTTTCACCCCTCCACTTT.

CDR3 region: CASSLRWATAGGNTGELFF. The CDR3 DNA is TGTGCCAGCAGCTTACGGTGGGCGACGGCTGGAGGGAACACCGGGGAGCTGTTTTTT. This chain uses TRBV7-8 with TRBJ2-2; possibly TRBD2 for D (5 bases). CDR1 is SGHVS, CDR2 FQNEAQ, per germline. The CDR3 is 19 amino acids. The V end was cut by 2 bases, the J end by 1 base, with 20 bases between. The variable domain in full, with the rest retrieved from reference TRBV7-8 and TRBJ2-2, is GAGVSQSPRYKVAKRGQDVALRCDPISGHVSLFWYQQALGQGPEFLTYFQNEAQLDKSGLPSDRFFAERPEGSVSTLKIQRTQQEDSAVYLCASSLRWATAGGNTGELFFGEGSRLTVL.

The rearrangement joins TRBV7-9 to TRBJ1-6; D uncertain. Germline V lookup: CDR1 SEHNR, CDR2 FQNEAQ (reference sequence). The V end was cut by 5 bases, the J end by 11 bases, with 13 bases between. The CDR3 loop spans 13 amino acids. The CDR3 loop is CASSTGPGAPLHF. CDR3 nucleotides: TGTGCCAGCAGCACGGGCCCCGGGGCACCCCTCCACTTT.

This clone was seen just once. The CDR3 reads CASSPQAGVSDEQYF. CDR3 bases: TGTGCCAGCAGTCCCCAGGCAGGGGTATCCGACGAGCAGTACTTC. The chain recombines TRBV27 with TRBJ2-7; tentatively, D is TRBD1 (6 bases). The CDR3 length is 15 residues. V lost 5 bases and J lost 5, with 19 bases in between. Germline lookup yields CDR1 MNHEY and CDR2 SMNVEV (reference sequence).

This chain links TRBV4-1 with TRBJ1-1, with D hard to call. The CDR3 runs to 13 residues. Trimming took 3 bases from V and 7 from J, leaving 12 bases between them. The germline V gene has CDR1 MGHRA and CDR2 YSYEKL. CDR3 region: CASSHQERDEAFF. CDR3 DNA sequence: TGCGCCAGCAGCCATCAGGAGAGGGATGAAGCTTTCTTT.

The chain recombines TRBV28 with TRBJ2-2, with 8 bases aligning to TRBD1. The CDR3 loop spans 17 amino acids. J was trimmed by 7 bases and V by 5 bases; bases with no gene match: 15. The V gene's germline CDR1 is MDHEN and CDR2 SYDVKM. Here the CDR3 DNA reads TGTGCCAGCAGTAAGCAAACAGGGGGAAATAGAATCGGGGAGCTGTTTTTT. Translating gives CASSKQTGGNRIGELFF.

The rearrangement links TRBV3-1 (or the pseudogene TRBV3-2) to TRBJ1-4; tentative D call: TRBD1 (6 bases). CDR1 is LGHDT and CDR2 is YNNKEL in the germline V gene (reference sequence). The CDR3 extends over 17 amino acids. The ends were cut back, 0 bases at V and 0 bases at J, with 11 bases in the middle. The CDR3 sequence: CASSQDREGATNEKLFF. The DNA of the CDR3 is TGTGCCAGCAGCCAAGATCGGGAGGGGGCAACTAATGAAAAACTGTTTTTT.

This CDR3 reads CASSLDRGRGNTIYF. The CDR3 region has the DNA TGTGCCAGCAGCTTGGACAGGGGGAGAGGAAACACCATATATTTT. This sequence joins TRBV5-4 and TRBJ1-3; 8 nucleotides line up with TRBD1. V was clipped by 0 bases and J by 4 bases; unmatched bases: 3. The germline CDR1 and CDR2 sequences are SGHNT and YYREEE (reference sequence). CDR3 length: 15 amino acids.

The chain links TRBV25-1 to TRBJ1-3; weak D call: TRBD1 (5 bases). Germline V gives CDR1 MGHDK, CDR2 SYGVNS. The CDR3 is 15 amino acids. V lost 2 bases, J lost 0 bases, and 8 bases lay in between. The CDR3 region has the DNA TGTGCCAGCAGTGAACCAGGACACTCTGGAAACACCATATATTTT. The encoded protein is CASSEPGHSGNTIYF.

The gene calls are TRBV7-2 and TRBJ2-7; 13 bases agree with TRBD2. The junction had 6 bases not matched to a gene; V was cut back by 4 bases and J by 0 bases. CDR3 size: 17 residues. Germline loops: CDR1 SGHTA, CDR2 FQGNSA. DNA for the CDR3: TGTGCCAGCAGCTGGGTACTAGCGGGAGGGCCCTCCTACGAGCAGTACTTC. Translation gives CASSWVLAGGPSYEQYF. The whole variable domain, remainder taken from reference TRBV7-2 and TRBJ2-7, is GAGVSQSPSNKVTEKGKDVELRCDPISGHTALYWYRQSLGQGLEFLIYFQGNSAPDKSGLPSDRFSAERTGGSVSTLTIQRTQQEDSAVYLCASSWVLAGGPSYEQYFGPGTRLTVT.

The V call is TRBV27, the J call TRBJ2-2; 11 bases map to TRBD1. The CDR3 contains 14 residues. J lost 6 bases, V lost 6 bases, and 3 bases had no gene match. Germline lookup yields CDR1 MNHEY and CDR2 SMNVEV (reference sequence). CDR3: CASRGQGGSGELFF. CDR3 sequence (DNA): TGTGCCAGCAGGGGACAGGGGGGCTCCGGGGAGCTGTTTTTT.

The rearrangement joins TRBV4-2 to TRBJ2-2, with 8 bases that match TRBD1. Germline-derived CDR1 and CDR2 are LGHNA and YNFKEQ. The CDR3 runs 16 residues. J gave up 5 bases and V 1 base, and 6 bases lay outside the gene matches. The CDR3 region is CASSQGDRGGTGELFF. DNA of the CDR3: TGTGCCAGCAGCCAAGGAGACAGGGGCGGAACCGGGGAGCTGTTTTTT.

A single count supports this clone. The chain recombines TRBV7-8 with TRBJ1-2, with 8 bases lining up with TRBD1. Trimming took 2 bases from V and 3 from J; bases not matched to a gene: 14. Germline V gene sequence: CDR1 SGHVS, CDR2 FQNEAQ. There are 18 residues in the CDR3. The CDR3 region is CASSLYGTGLSPDYGYTF. CDR3 bases: TGTGCCAGCAGCTTATACGGGACAGGATTATCACCAGACTATGGCTACACCTTC. Drawing the rest from reference TRBV7-8 and TRBJ1-2, the complete variable domain is GAGVSQSPRYKVAKRGQDVALRCDPISGHVSLFWYQQALGQGPEFLTYFQNEAQLDKSGLPSDRFFAERPEGSVSTLKIQRTQQEDSAVYLCASSLYGTGLSPDYGYTFGSGTRLTVV.

J is TRBJ2-5 and V is TRBV3-1 (or the pseudogene TRBV3-2), with D unclear. Germline values: CDR1 LGHDT, CDR2 YNNKEL (reference sequence). The CDR3 is 12 amino acids. Between the trimmed V and J ends, which lost 6 bases and 4 bases, there was a span of 9 bases. CDR3 nucleotides: TGTGCCAGCAGAAGTAGCCGAGAGACCCAGTACTTC. Its translation is CASRSSRETQYF.

The J gene is TRBJ2-7, the V gene TRBV2; D is undetermined. The CDR3 is 11 amino acids. V was trimmed by 4 bases and J by 5 bases, leaving 6 bases between them. Germline V CDR1 and CDR2: SNHLY, FYNNEI. The CDR3 nucleotides are TGTGCCAGCAGTGGCAGAAACGAGCAGTACTTC. Protein: CASSGRNEQYF.

The chain combines TRBV5-8 with TRBJ2-5; 9 bases align to TRBD1. CDR3 length: 16 residues. The germline CDR1 and CDR2 sequences are SGHTS and YDEGEE. V lost 0 bases and J lost 1; bases outside the gene matches: 4. Written as DNA, the CDR3 is TGTGCCAGCAGCTTGGGGGACAGGGCTTTCCAAGAGACCCAGTACTTC. Encoded protein: CASSLGDRAFQETQYF. Complete variable domain (other parts from reference TRBV5-8 and TRBJ2-5): EAGVTQSPTHLIKTRGQQATLRCSPISGHTSVYWYQQALGLGLQFLLWYDEGEERNRGNFPPRFSGRQFPNYSSELNVNALELEDSALYLCASSLGDRAFQETQYFGPGTRLLVL.

This rearrangement joins TRBV5-1 to TRBJ1-2; D may be TRBD1 (5 bases). Germline V CDR1 and CDR2: SGHRS, YFSETQ. This CDR3 comprises 15 residues. Trimming removed 0 bases from V and 8 bases from J, with 17 bases in between. CDR3 amino acids: CASSLEGPGRLGYTF. The CDR3 DNA sequence: TGCGCCAGCAGCTTGGAGGGGCCAGGGCGATTGGGCTACACCTTC.